This T cell receptor beta chain was recorded in a study of shared clonotypes between healthy human individuals. Donors were healthy HIV-negative adults without recently reported acute infections or vaccinations. The study used about 100 million PBMCs per unsorted sample for genomic DNA. Bulk PBMC genomic DNA spanned ten immunoSEQ deep plates. TCRdb's copy holds only in-frame clones and misses some; the assay was immunoSEQ multiplex PCR. The sample records around 440,000 clones, approximately 71% being singletons. The ends lost 0 bases at V and 1 base at J; junction bases unmatched: 6. CDR1 and CDR2 (germline): SGHRS, YFSETQ. This CDR3 is built from 16 residues. A word on this clone: With only one base between it and a far larger clone, this is likely a read error.

The sample taken for sequencing was PBMCs. This clonotype was obtained from a middle-aged woman in good health. Some clones in this sample may be carry-over from other donors' samples. The rearrangement joins TRBV5-1 to TRBJ2-5, with 7 bases matching TRBD1. CDR3 in DNA: TGCGCCAGCAGCTTGGACGCGACAGGGATCCAAGAGACCCAGTACTTC. Amino acid sequence: CASSLDATGIQETQYF.